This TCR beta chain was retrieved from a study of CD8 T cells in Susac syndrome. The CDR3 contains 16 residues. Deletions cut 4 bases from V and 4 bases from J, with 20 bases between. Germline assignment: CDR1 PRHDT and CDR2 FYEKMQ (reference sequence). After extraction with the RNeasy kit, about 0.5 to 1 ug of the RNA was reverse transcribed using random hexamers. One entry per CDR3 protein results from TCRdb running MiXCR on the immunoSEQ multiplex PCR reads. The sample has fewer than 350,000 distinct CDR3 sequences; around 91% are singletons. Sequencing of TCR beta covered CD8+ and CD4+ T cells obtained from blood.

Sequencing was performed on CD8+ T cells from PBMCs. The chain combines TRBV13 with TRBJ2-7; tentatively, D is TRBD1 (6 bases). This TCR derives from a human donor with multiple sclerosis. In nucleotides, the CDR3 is TGTGCCAGCAGCTACCAACCAACACAGGGAACTTACGAGCAGTACTTC. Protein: CASSYQPTQGTYEQYF.